The 12 T cell receptor beta chains below come from one sample, sequenced in a study of T cells after yellow fever vaccination. Using its own MiXCR run on the 5' RACE reads, TCRdb lists one record per CDR3 protein. This sample has 70,000 or so distinct CDR3 sequences, with under 6.5% found just once. This sample comprised CD4+ T cells sorted from PBMCs, obtained roughly 14 days after the first yellow fever vaccination. These receptors originate from a man younger than 35 who received the YFV17D yellow fever vaccine.

This clonotype was found many times. The rearrangement joins TRBV7-2 to TRBJ2-5, with 9 bases lining up with TRBD2. J was trimmed by 4 bases and V by 5 bases; bases with no gene match: 5. The germline V gene has CDR1 SGHTA and CDR2 FQGNSA. The CDR3 consists of 14 residues. In nucleotides, the CDR3 is TGTGCCAGCAGCCTCAAAGCGGGGGGAGAGACCCAGTACTTC. Translation: CASSLKAGGETQYF.

In its sample, this clonotype was seen many times. The rearrangement links TRBV15 to TRBJ1-6, with 8 bases lining up with TRBD1. The trim removed 3 bases at V and 10 bases at J, leaving 5 bases unmatched. The CDR3 is made up of 14 amino acids. Germline assignment: CDR1 LNHNV and CDR2 YYDKDF (reference sequence). The CDR3 region has the DNA TGTGCCACCAGCAGGGGACAGGTCGAATCACCCCTCCACTTT. It encodes CATSRGQVESPLHF.

The table lists this clonotype with many counts. The V and J genes are TRBV7-9 and TRBJ1-2; 10 nucleotides align to TRBD1. Germline V gene sequence: CDR1 SEHNR, CDR2 FQNEAQ (reference sequence). With V trimmed by 0 bases and J by 8 bases, 0 bases remained unmatched. The CDR3 spans 13 residues. In DNA, the CDR3 is TGTGCCAGCAGCTTAGCGACAGGGGGCGGCTACACCTTC. It yields the protein CASSLATGGGYTF.

This clonotype occurred many times. V is TRBV6-1 and J is TRBJ2-3, with a tentative D call TRBD2 (5 bases). Trimming cost V 6 bases and J 5 bases, with 18 bases left between them. The germline gives CDR1 MNHNS, CDR2 SASEGT. This CDR3 contains 15 residues. The CDR3 protein is CASSPEGILGDTQYF. CDR3 nucleotide sequence: TGTGCCAGCAGCCCCGAGGGCATTCTGGGAGATACGCAGTATTTT.

Many counts were recorded for this clonotype. This rearrangement joins TRBV5-1 to TRBJ2-3, with TRBD2 identical over 12 bases. The CDR3 consists of 16 residues. Germline V gene sequence: CDR1 SGHRS, CDR2 YFSETQ. V lost 6 bases to trimming and J lost 2 bases; unmatched junction nucleotides: 7. This CDR3 is CASTPGTSGSTDTQYF. CDR3 sequence (DNA): TGCGCCAGCACCCCCGGGACTAGCGGGTCCACAGATACGCAGTATTTT. The full variable domain, rest sourced from reference TRBV5-1 and TRBJ2-3, is KAGVTQTPRYLIKTRGQQVTLSCSPISGHRSVSWYQQTPGQGLQFLFEYFSETQRNKGNFPGRFSGRQFSNSRSEMNVSTLELGDSALYLCASTPGTSGSTDTQYFGPGTRLTVL.

This clonotype appeared many times. The chain employs TRBV10-2 and TRBJ2-7; 7 nucleotides match TRBD2. V gave up 2 bases and J gave up 1 base; unmatched junction bases: 8. Germline CDR1 is WSHSY and CDR2 is SAAADI. This CDR3 has 16 residues. CDR3 sequence: CASSEALAELSYEQYF. The CDR3 coding sequence is TGCGCCAGCAGTGAGGCCCTAGCGGAACTGTCCTACGAGCAGTACTTC.

This clonotype was recorded many times. CDR3 sequence reads: CASSPRQLSETQYF. The CDR3 DNA reads as TGCGCCAGCAGTCCTCGACAGCTATCAGAGACCCAGTACTTC. J is TRBJ2-5 and V is TRBV5-1, with a tentative D call TRBD1 (5 bases). V gave up 5 bases and J gave up 4 bases, with 15 bases separating them. Germline loops: CDR1 SGHRS, CDR2 YFSETQ. This CDR3 is 14 amino acids long. Full variable domain (rest looked up from reference TRBV5-1 and TRBJ2-5): KAGVTQTPRYLIKTRGQQVTLSCSPISGHRSVSWYQQTPGQGLQFLFEYFSETQRNKGNFPGRFSGRQFSNSRSEMNVSTLELGDSALYLCASSPRQLSETQYFGPGTRLLVL.

This clonotype was recorded many times. This sequence joins TRBV18 and TRBJ2-7; a weak D match, TRBD1 (6 bases). Trimming cost V 5 bases and J 5 bases, with 13 bases left between them. CDR3 length: 13 amino acids. Germline assignment: CDR1 KGHSH and CDR2 LQKENI. The CDR3 loop reads CASSVGAGNEQYF. The CDR3 DNA reads TGTGCCAGCTCAGTGGGGGCAGGAAACGAGCAGTACTTC. Full variable domain (outside the CDR3, taken from reference TRBV18 and TRBJ2-7): NAGVMQNPRHLVRRRGQEARLRCSPMKGHSHVYWYRQLPEEGLKFMVYLQKENIIDESGMPKERFSAEFPKEGPSILRIQQVVRGDSAAYFCASSVGAGNEQYFGPGTRLTVT.

This clonotype was counted at least ten times. The chain joins TRBV20-1 to TRBJ1-1; 8 nucleotides agree with TRBD1. With V trimmed by 1 base and J by 4 bases, 8 bases remained unmatched. The CDR3 has 15 residues. CDR1 and CDR2 from the germline V gene are DFQATT and SNEGSKA (reference sequence). The CDR3 nucleotides are TGCAGTGCTAGAGGGCAGGGGGCCCAGGCCACTGAAGCTTTCTTT. Amino acids: CSARGQGAQATEAFF.

This clonotype was found many times. The rearrangement joins TRBV5-5 to TRBJ1-2; possibly TRBD1 for D (5 bases). This CDR3 has 14 amino acids. V was shortened by 4 bases and J by 4 bases, with 14 bases between the two germline ends. Germline lookup yields CDR1 SGHKS and CDR2 YYEKEE (reference sequence). The CDR3 DNA is TGTGCCAGCAGCGTAAGGGACGGACTCTATGGCTACACCTTC. It yields the protein CASSVRDGLYGYTF.

The table lists this clonotype with many counts. The V call is TRBV29-1, the J call TRBJ1-5; 12 positions agree with TRBD1. Germline V gene lookup returns CDR1 SQVTM and CDR2 ANQGSEA. This CDR3 contains 14 residues. V trimming: 6 bases; J trimming: 5 bases; junction bases outside the gene matches: 5. CDR3 sequence (DNA): TGCAGCGTGGGGGACAGGGGGCCGTATCAGCCCCAGCATTTT. As protein: CSVGDRGPYQPQHF.

There are many counts of this clonotype. The V and J genes are TRBV6-1 and TRBJ2-7; 8 bases fit TRBD2. The length of the CDR3 is 14 residues. Per the germline V gene, CDR1 is MNHNS and CDR2 is SASEGT. Germline trimming cut 6 bases from V and 2 bases from J; bases unmatched to any gene: 6. The CDR3, as DNA: TGTGCCAGCAGGAACCTCGGGGGGGCCTACGAGCAGTACGTC. This encodes CASRNLGGAYEQYV.